Listed here are 29 T cell receptor beta chains from one sample, sequenced in a study of OX40 agonist ivuxolimab in advanced cancers. TCRdb's copy holds only in-frame clones and misses some; the assay was immunoSEQ multiplex PCR. This table holds fewer than 65,000 clones, approximately 91% found once. The sample in question was CD4+ or CD8+ T cells sorted from blood, obtained in a trial of the OX40 agonist ivuxolimab. Receptor source: an adult with an advanced solid tumor such as melanoma, head and neck, liver or kidney cancer.

This clone appeared a few times. V gene TRBV19 combines with J gene TRBJ2-7; no clear D. CDR1 and CDR2 (germline): LNHDA, SQIVND (reference sequence). V was pared by 5 bases and J by 0 bases, with 5 bases between. This CDR3 region has 12 residues. CDR3 nucleotides: TGTGCCAGTAGTGCGGTCTCCTACGAGCAGTACTTC. This translates into CASSAVSYEQYF.

The rearrangement links TRBV14 to TRBJ2-3; TRBD2 aligns across 8 bases. The CDR3 length is 18 residues. V lost 0 bases to trimming and J lost 5 bases; unmatched junction nucleotides: 13. Germline V lookup: CDR1 SGHDN, CDR2 FVKESK. The chain's CDR3 is CASSQEPGPGGPGDTQYF. The CDR3 DNA reads TGTGCCAGCAGCCAAGAACCCGGACCGGGGGGGCCTGGAGATACGCAGTATTTT.

J is TRBJ1-3 and V is TRBV13, with no clear D. CDR1 and CDR2 from the germline V gene are PRHDT and FYEKMQ (reference sequence). The CDR3 has 17 residues. V was pared by 2 bases and J by 0 bases, with 14 bases between. This CDR3 reads CASSLYFRAVSGNTIYF. The CDR3 nucleotides are TGTGCCAGCAGCTTATATTTTAGGGCTGTCTCTGGAAACACCATATATTTT. The full variable domain, its missing parts supplied by reference TRBV13 and TRBJ1-3, is AAGVIQSPRHLIKEKRETATLKCYPIPRHDTVYWYQQGPGQDPQFLISFYEKMQSDKGSIPDRFSAQQFSDYHSELNMSSLELGDSALYFCASSLYFRAVSGNTIYFGEGSWLTVV.

This clone has a count of ten or more. This chain joins TRBV4-1 and TRBJ1-4, with 7 bases matching TRBD1. The CDR3 totals 14 residues. Trimming cost V 4 bases and J 5 bases; bases outside gene matches: 4. Germline assignment: CDR1 MGHRA and CDR2 YSYEKL. The CDR3 loop is CASSPDRVNEKLFF. Written as DNA, the CDR3 is TGCGCCAGCAGCCCAGACAGGGTGAATGAAAAACTGTTTTTT.

The chain couples TRBV6-4 to TRBJ2-7; D ambiguous. CDR1 is MRHNA, CDR2 SNTAGT, per germline. Trimming removed 2 bases from V and 5 bases from J, with 7 bases in between. The CDR3 totals 12 residues. The chain's CDR3 is CASSDIVHEQYF. The CDR3 bases are TGTGCCAGCAGTGACATTGTGCACGAGCAGTACTTC.

This clone was counted once. The chain carries TRBV2 and TRBJ1-2; 7 positions agree with TRBD1. V dropped 5 bases and J dropped 3; count of bases not matched to a gene: 6. This CDR3 spans 14 amino acids. Germline V CDR1 and CDR2: SNHLY, FYNNEI. This chain's CDR3 is CASSSDGTDYGYTF. Here the CDR3 DNA reads TGTGCCAGCAGTTCAGACGGGACAGACTATGGCTACACCTTC.

This clone occurred once. The chain combines TRBV6-5 with TRBJ2-2, with D maybe TRBD1 (5 bases). The germline V gene has CDR1 MNHEY and CDR2 SVGAGI. The CDR3 is made up of 11 amino acids. V was clipped by 8 bases and J by 7 bases, with 8 bases between them. The CDR3 bases are TGTGCCAGCGGGGCAAGCGGGGAGCTGTTTTTT. Protein sequence: CASGASGELFF.

This chain uses TRBV19 with TRBJ2-1; 9 bases fit TRBD2. Germline V lookup: CDR1 LNHDA, CDR2 SQIVND (reference sequence). V lost 1 base to trimming and J lost 4 bases; unmatched junction nucleotides: 2. The length of the CDR3 is 15 residues. Here the CDR3 DNA reads TGTGCCAGTAGTATAGGGCGGGGGGGATACAATGAGCAGTTCTTC. Translated, it gives CASSIGRGGYNEQFF.

This clone turned up a few times. This sequence joins TRBV6-1 and TRBJ2-3; D may correspond to TRBD1 or TRBD2 (5 bases each). CDR3 length: 13 residues. V dropped 10 bases and J dropped 1 base, with 12 bases sitting between them. Germline lookup yields CDR1 MNHNS and CDR2 SASEGT. The CDR3 sequence is CAIPGRRTDTQYF. CDR3 DNA sequence: TGTGCCATCCCGGGACGCCGCACAGATACGCAGTATTTT.

V is TRBV10-3 and J is TRBJ2-3; TRBD1 matches 7 bases. From germline, CDR1 is ENHRY and CDR2 SYGVKD. The CDR3 consists of 16 residues. V shed 2 bases, J shed 4 bases, and the junction held 9 bases outside the gene matches. The CDR3 DNA reads TGTGCCATCAGTGAGCTACAGGGGTTAAGGGCAGATACGCAGTATTTT. It codes for CAISELQGLRADTQYF.

CDR3 amino acids: CASSDRLGQGNEKLFF. CDR3 bases: TGTGCCAGCAGCGATCGGCTGGGACAGGGCAATGAAAAACTGTTTTTT. The genes are TRBV28 and TRBJ1-4; 9 bases agree with TRBD1. Germline CDR1 MDHEN, CDR2 SYDVKM. Germline trimming cut 6 bases from V and 5 bases from J; bases unmatched to any gene: 10. The CDR3 runs to 16 residues.

This clone was seen once. The CDR3 region is CSVVEDTQYF. Written as DNA, the CDR3 is TGCAGCGTTGTCGAGGATACGCAGTATTTT. This sequence joins TRBV29-1 and TRBJ2-3, with D unclear. V lost 4 bases to trimming and J lost 6 bases, with 5 bases between them. CDR3 size: 10 residues. Germline loops: CDR1 SQVTM, CDR2 ANQGSEA.

The DNA for the CDR3 is TGTGCCAGCAGCTTAGCGGTATTAGCGGTGTACCAAGAGACCCAGTACTTC. It encodes CASSLAVLAVYQETQYF. V is TRBV7-6 and J is TRBJ2-5; the D gene is possibly TRBD2 (6 bases). CDR1 is SGHVS, CDR2 FNYEAQ, per germline. Trimming pared 0 bases from V and 0 bases from J, leaving 14 bases between. This CDR3 region has 17 residues.

The chain links TRBV4-1 to TRBJ1-1, with D hard to call. Germline CDR1 and CDR2: MGHRA and YSYEKL. Trimming removed 8 bases at V and 1 base at J, with 11 bases between. The CDR3 sequence is 13 residues long. Here the CDR3 reads CASRAGGNTEAFF. CDR3 nucleotides: TGCGCCAGCCGTGCAGGAGGGAACACTGAAGCTTTCTTT.

This clone was found once. The chain uses TRBV27 and TRBJ1-1; D is unresolved. Per germline, CDR1 MNHEY and CDR2 SMNVEV (reference sequence). The CDR3 has 15 amino acids. The germline V and J ends were trimmed by 5 bases and 5 bases, with 18 bases remaining between them. The CDR3 region is CASSPQAGIGTEAFF. CDR3 in DNA: TGTGCCAGCAGTCCCCAGGCCGGGATTGGTACTGAAGCTTTCTTT.

V and J are TRBV6-6 and TRBJ2-3, with TRBD1 as a possible D gene (5 bases). Germline CDR1 reads MNHNY; CDR2 reads SVGAGI (reference sequence). Trimming left V 3 bases short and J 5 bases short, with 15 bases between. The length of the CDR3 is 15 residues. The DNA for the CDR3 is TGTGCCAGCAGTTATCTCGAACGTCAGGGAGATACGCAGTATTTT. This codes for CASSYLERQGDTQYF.

J is TRBJ2-5 and V is TRBV19; D is tentatively TRBD1 or TRBD2 (6 bases each). CDR1 LNHDA and CDR2 SQIVND come from the germline V gene (reference sequence). V lost 5 bases and J 5 bases, leaving 12 bases between the germline ends. This CDR3 has 13 residues. The CDR3, as DNA: TGTGCCAGTAGTTCGTACGGGGGCGAGACCCAGTACTTC. It codes for CASSSYGGETQYF.

The rearrangement links TRBV18 to TRBJ2-7, with D perhaps TRBD2 (5 bases). CDR1 is KGHSH and CDR2 is LQKENI in the germline V gene. Trimming stripped 2 bases from V and 4 bases from J, with 15 bases between. This CDR3 comprises 15 residues. In DNA, the CDR3 is TGTGCCAGCTCACCATGGCTAGCCTCGGGGTACGAGCAGTACTTC. It codes for CASSPWLASGYEQYF.

The chain couples TRBV14 to TRBJ1-2; D gene ambiguous. The length of the CDR3 is 17 residues. CDR1 SGHDN and CDR2 FVKESK come from the germline V gene. Trimming took 1 base from V and 5 from J, leaving 20 bases between them. The chain's CDR3 is CASSQGAWRGIQYGYTF. Written as DNA, the CDR3 is TGTGCCAGCAGCCAAGGGGCCTGGCGGGGAATTCAGTATGGCTACACCTTC. The variable domain in full, with the rest retrieved from reference TRBV14 and TRBJ1-2, is EAGVTQFPSHSVIEKGQTVTLRCDPISGHDNLYWYRRVMGKEIKFLLHFVKESKQDESGMPNNRFLAERTGGTYSTLKVQPAELEDSGVYFCASSQGAWRGIQYGYTFGSGTRLTVV.

V usage is TRBV7-6 and J usage is TRBJ2-1; D is tentatively TRBD1 or TRBD2 (6 bases each). The V end lost 4 bases, the J end lost 7 bases, and 11 bases lay between the germline ends. This CDR3 region has 13 residues. The germline V gene has CDR1 SGHVS and CDR2 FNYEAQ. CDR3 DNA sequence: TGTGCCAGCAGCTCACAAGGGGGGAATGAGCAGTTCTTC. This gives the protein CASSSQGGNEQFF.

The V gene is TRBV10-2, the J gene TRBJ1-2, with a tentative D call TRBD1 (6 bases). This CDR3 has 13 residues. Germline CDR1 is WSHSY and CDR2 is SAAADI. Between the trimmed V and J ends, which lost 8 bases and 2 bases, there was a span of 12 bases. The CDR3 nucleotides are TGCGCCAGCGGCCCCGACAGGAACTATGGCTACACCTTC. Translating it yields CASGPDRNYGYTF.

CDR3: CASSQDGLAGAQETQYF. In DNA form, the CDR3 reads TGCGCCAGCAGCCAAGACGGGCTAGCGGGGGCCCAAGAGACCCAGTACTTC. This sequence joins TRBV4-1 and TRBJ2-5, with 10 positions matching TRBD2. Germline CDR1 and CDR2: MGHRA and YSYEKL. V shed 0 bases and J 1 base; nucleotides not matched to a gene: 5. The CDR3 loop spans 17 amino acids.

The chain recombines TRBV6-1 with TRBJ2-7; D perhaps matches TRBD1 (6 bases). Per germline, CDR1 MNHNS and CDR2 SASEGT. This CDR3 region has 14 residues. The V gene lost 7 bases and the J gene lost 3 bases, with 16 bases spanning the gap. DNA of the CDR3: TGTGCCAGCAAGGGACGGGACACCATCTACGAGCAGTACTTC. Translated, it gives CASKGRDTIYEQYF.

The chain uses TRBV28 and TRBJ1-3; TRBD1 aligns across 9 bases. The length of the CDR3 is 17 residues. Germline assignment: CDR1 MDHEN and CDR2 SYDVKM. The junction had 11 bases not matched to a gene; V was cut back by 4 bases and J by 4 bases. DNA of the CDR3: TGTGCCAGCAGTTCGGCCCTACAGGGGGCACGGGGAAACACCATATATTTT. Encoded protein: CASSSALQGARGNTIYF.

The CDR3 sequence is CASSGATGELFF. In DNA form, the CDR3 reads TGTGCCAGCAGTGGGGCTACCGGGGAGCTGTTTTTT. V gene TRBV6-1 combines with J gene TRBJ2-2; D is ambiguous. The V end lost 4 bases, the J end lost 5 bases, and 5 bases lay between the germline ends. The CDR3 contains 12 residues. Germline lookup yields CDR1 MNHNS and CDR2 SASEGT.

V is TRBV10-1 and J is TRBJ2-7, with D perhaps TRBD2 (6 bases). The V gene's germline CDR1 is WNHNN and CDR2 SYGVQD (reference sequence). The CDR3 is made up of 13 amino acids. The V and J ends lost 6 bases and 4 bases respectively, with 13 bases between them. The CDR3 bases are TGCGCCAGCAGCGCCGGACTACTTTACGAGCAGTACTTC. Translating gives CASSAGLLYEQYF.

J is TRBJ2-3 and V is TRBV5-6, with D perhaps matching TRBD1 (6 bases). The V end was cut by 4 bases, the J end by 2 bases, with 11 bases between. The CDR3 spans 14 residues. Per germline, CDR1 SGHDT and CDR2 YYEEEE. The chain's CDR3 is CASSLGQYTDTQYF. CDR3 sequence (DNA): TGTGCCAGCAGCCTTGGACAGTACACAGATACGCAGTATTTT.

This chain links TRBV7-6 with TRBJ1-1, with D unresolved. Trimming pared 1 base from V and 4 bases from J, leaving 13 bases between. The CDR3 extends over 15 amino acids. Germline values: CDR1 SGHVS, CDR2 FNYEAQ. As DNA, the CDR3 is TGTGCCAGCAGCTTAGATCTCCGGGGTTCCACTGAAGCTTTCTTT. Its translation is CASSLDLRGSTEAFF.

This chain links TRBV6-5 with TRBJ1-1; D unclear. The CDR3 extends over 13 amino acids. V shed 6 bases and J shed 1 base, with 9 bases lying between them. Germline V gives CDR1 MNHEY, CDR2 SVGAGI. CDR3 region: CASSLHRNTEAFF. The CDR3 region has the DNA TGTGCCAGCAGCCTCCACAGGAACACTGAAGCTTTCTTT.